This T cell receptor (beta chain) was profiled in a study of cytomegalovirus exposure and HLA in healthy donors. Study-wide results and limits: Most observed TCR sequences were rare, whereas some public TCRs were detected in many donors. Roughly uniform sequencing depth across donors was assumed, possibly incorrectly. Fewer N-insertions (relative to the approximately 670-donor mean) were reportedly seen in an Asian-associated ancestry cluster in a later analysis.

Donors showed nominal health when sampled, although they likely had unrecorded immune exposures. Note on this clone: The antigen remains undetermined.

PCR primers comprised 60 Vbeta and 13 Jbeta primers. Using immunoSEQ multiplex PCR, the repertoire was profiled, and TCRdb retains in-frame clones only, with some absent. The table shows 120,000 or so clones, with over 75% occurring only once. This CDR3 spans 16 amino acids. The V and J ends lost 5 bases and 0 bases, in that order; junction bases with no gene match: 6. Looked up from germline, CDR1 is MDHEN and CDR2 is SYDVKM. The rearrangement joins TRBV28 to TRBJ2-7; 11 bases fit TRBD2. This TCR was sampled from a human donor in good health. What was sequenced was PBMCs. The CDR3 region has the DNA TGTGCCAGCAGTGTGGGGGGACTAGCGGTCTCCTACGAGCAGTACTTC. Amino acid sequence: CASSVGGLAVSYEQYF.